Each of the 22 T cell receptor beta chains below was sequenced from the same sample in a study of CD8 T cells in Susac syndrome. With random hexamers, reverse transcription was performed on about 0.5 to 1 ug of RNA. TCRdb redid the calling of the immunoSEQ multiplex PCR reads with MiXCR, one entry per CDR3 protein. The table has just over 80,000 distinct CDR3 sequences, around 94% seen once. Sequencing used CD8+ T cells from PBMCs. These receptors all stem from a human donor in good health.

The chain employs TRBV12-3 or TRBV12-4 and TRBJ1-2; D not certain. The CDR3 is 13 residues long. Between the trimmed V and J ends, which lost 4 bases and 3 bases, there was a span of 9 bases. DNA of the CDR3: TGTGCCAGCAGTTCCGGGAGTGACTATGGCTACACCTTC. Translating gives CASSSGSDYGYTF.

The chain joins TRBV14 to TRBJ1-2; D is unclear. Germline V lookup: CDR1 SGHDN, CDR2 FVKESK. V was cut by 0 bases and J by 3 bases, with 5 bases left in between. The CDR3 sequence is 13 residues long. CDR3 nucleotides: TGTGCCAGCAGCCAAGATCGGTACTATGGCTACACCTTC. Translating gives CASSQDRYYGYTF.

The gene calls are TRBV27 and TRBJ1-2; 9 nucleotides agree with TRBD1. The length of the CDR3 is 13 residues. The J segment lost 6 bases and the V segment lost 3 bases, leaving 2 bases of the junction unmatched. Looked up from germline, CDR1 is MNHEY and CDR2 is SMNVEV (reference sequence). This CDR3 is CASSFGTGNGYTF. In DNA, the CDR3 is TGTGCCAGCAGTTTCGGGACAGGGAATGGCTACACCTTC.

The chain recombines TRBV18 with TRBJ2-3; a possible D gene is TRBD1 (5 bases). There are 11 residues in the CDR3. V lost 8 bases and J 4 bases, leaving 7 bases between the germline ends. The V gene's germline CDR1 is KGHSH and CDR2 LQKENI. The CDR3 spells CASVGPDTQYF. CDR3 sequence (DNA): TGTGCCAGCGTGGGGCCAGATACGCAGTATTTT.

This clonotype was seen a few times. V gene TRBV6-5 combines with J gene TRBJ1-5; TRBD1 agrees at 9 bases. Germline V lookup: CDR1 MNHEY, CDR2 SVGAGI. There are 15 residues in the CDR3. Trimming removed 3 bases from V and 6 bases from J; junction bases left unmatched: 6. CDR3 nucleotides: TGTGCCAGCAGTTATGCCACAGGGGGCAGTCAGCCCCAGCATTTT. Protein sequence: CASSYATGGSQPQHF.

V gene TRBV27 combines with J gene TRBJ2-2; a weak D match, TRBD2 (6 bases). CDR1 is MNHEY and CDR2 is SMNVEV in the germline V gene (reference sequence). The V and J ends lost 6 bases and 3 bases respectively, with 11 bases between them. CDR3 length equals 14 residues. DNA for the CDR3: TGTGCCAGCAGCTCGTGGGGGGACACCGGGGAGCTGTTTTTT. Translation: CASSSWGDTGELFF.

This clonotype was observed a single time. The chain recombines TRBV20-1 with TRBJ2-2, with D perhaps matching TRBD2 (6 bases). The CDR3 has 13 residues. Per germline, CDR1 DFQATT and CDR2 SNEGSKA (reference sequence). Trimming shortened V by 2 bases and J by 6 bases, and 10 bases separated the two germline ends. The CDR3 nucleotides are TGCAGTGCTAGACCCGGGGGTTCCGGGGAGCTGTTTTTT. Translated, it gives CSARPGGSGELFF.

This chain connects TRBV6-5 to TRBJ2-2; D possibly uses TRBD1 or TRBD2 (5 bases each). CDR3 length equals 15 residues. CDR1 is MNHEY, CDR2 SVGAGI, per germline. Trimming removed 5 bases from V and 6 bases from J, with 16 bases in between. Here the CDR3 reads CASSPQGWDAGELFF. CDR3 bases: TGTGCCAGCAGTCCGCAGGGATGGGACGCCGGGGAGCTGTTTTTT.

This chain connects TRBV28 to TRBJ2-1; D perhaps matches TRBD2 (6 bases). The CDR3 has 15 amino acids. Germline values: CDR1 MDHEN, CDR2 SYDVKM. The V end lost 4 bases, the J end lost 0 bases, and 10 bases lay between the germline ends. CDR3 sequence: CASSSSGFSYNEQFF. The DNA for the CDR3 is TGTGCCAGCAGTTCCAGCGGGTTCTCCTACAATGAGCAGTTCTTC.

This sequence joins TRBV20-1 and TRBJ1-2; weak D call: TRBD1 (5 bases). Trimming took off 1 base at V and 4 bases at J, with 13 bases between the two ends. This CDR3 region has 14 residues. Per the germline V gene, CDR1 is DFQATT and CDR2 is SNEGSKA (reference sequence). The CDR3 reads CSARVLRDGYGYTF. The CDR3 DNA reads as TGCAGTGCTAGAGTTCTTCGGGACGGCTATGGCTACACCTTC.

This clonotype was observed once. This rearrangement joins TRBV9 to TRBJ1-5; the D gene is possibly TRBD1 (5 bases). Germline V gene sequence: CDR1 SGDLS, CDR2 YYNGEE. V lost 0 bases and J 5 bases, leaving 12 bases between the germline ends. The CDR3 loop spans 15 amino acids. CDR3 nucleotide sequence: TGTGCCAGCAGCGTAGAAGGCAGGGACGATCAGCCCCAGCATTTT. This translates into CASSVEGRDDQPQHF. Full variable domain (remainder filled in from reference TRBV9 and TRBJ1-5): DSGVTQTPKHLITATGQRVTLRCSPRSGDLSVYWYQQSLDQGLQFLIQYYNGEERAKGNILERFSAQQFPDLHSELNLSSLELGDSALYFCASSVEGRDDQPQHFGDGTRLSIL.

The J gene is TRBJ2-7, the V gene TRBV12-3 or TRBV12-4, with D possibly matching TRBD2 (7 bases). With 1 base removed from V and 2 bases from J, the gap between germline ends came to 18 bases. The CDR3 has 17 residues. The CDR3 nucleotides read TGTGCCAGCAGTTTAGGGGGGGGAGTACAGGGAACCTACGAGCAGTACGTC. This encodes CASSLGGGVQGTYEQYV.

V usage is TRBV19 and J usage is TRBJ1-5; D perhaps matches TRBD1 (5 bases). The CDR3 runs 16 residues. Germline CDR1 is LNHDA and CDR2 is SQIVND (reference sequence). The V end was cut by 0 bases, the J end by 1 base, with 10 bases between. The CDR3 region has the DNA TGTGCCAGTAGTATAGATCGTTGGGGGAGCAATCAGCCCCAGCATTTT. It specifies CASSIDRWGSNQPQHF.

This sequence joins TRBV20-1 and TRBJ2-7; D is perhaps TRBD2 (6 bases). The CDR3 covers 14 residues. V shed 0 bases and J shed 2 bases, with 11 bases lying between them. CDR1 is DFQATT, CDR2 SNEGSKA, per germline (reference sequence). CDR3 sequence: CSARDPERAYEQYV. The DNA of the CDR3 is TGCAGTGCTAGAGATCCGGAGCGGGCCTACGAGCAGTACGTC.

The CDR3 sequence is CASSPISGVQTYEQYF. The DNA for the CDR3 is TGTGCCAGCAGTCCGATCTCAGGGGTTCAGACTTACGAGCAGTACTTC. The chain carries TRBV7-2 and TRBJ2-7, with a possible D match to TRBD1 (6 bases). V was trimmed by 6 bases and J by 4 bases, leaving 22 bases between them. This CDR3 is built from 16 residues. Per germline, CDR1 SGHTA and CDR2 FQGNSA.

The chain links TRBV7-9 to TRBJ1-5, with a possible D match to TRBD1 (5 bases). In germline, CDR1 is SEHNR, CDR2 FQNEAQ (reference sequence). The CDR3 loop spans 14 amino acids. V gave up 5 bases and J gave up 3 bases, with 11 bases separating them. CDR3 sequence (DNA): TGTGCCAGCAGCGCCTGGGACCTCAATCAGCCCCAGCATTTT. It yields the protein CASSAWDLNQPQHF. Full variable domain (rest looked up from reference TRBV7-9 and TRBJ1-5): DTGVSQNPRHKITKRGQNVTFRCDPISEHNRLYWYRQTLGQGPEFLTYFQNEAQLEKSRLLSDRFSAERPKGSFSTLEIQRTEQGDSAMYLCASSAWDLNQPQHFGDGTRLSIL.

The chain couples TRBV27 to TRBJ1-1, with D uncertain. This CDR3 is built from 16 residues. V lost 6 bases and J lost 0, with 17 bases in between. From germline, CDR1 is MNHEY and CDR2 SMNVEV (reference sequence). Here the CDR3 reads CASRRVRGSLNTEAFF. The CDR3 region has the DNA TGTGCCAGCAGGAGGGTACGAGGTTCCCTGAACACTGAAGCTTTCTTT.

The J gene is TRBJ1-1, the V gene TRBV27; the D is unclear. Trimming pared 1 base from V and 7 bases from J, leaving 7 bases between. The CDR3 has 12 residues. CDR1 MNHEY and CDR2 SMNVEV come from the germline V gene (reference sequence). Here the CDR3 DNA reads TGTGCCAGCAGTTTATTAGGCAGTGAAGCTTTCTTT. Amino acid sequence: CASSLLGSEAFF.

The chain combines TRBV14 with TRBJ2-7, with 7 positions matching TRBD1. This CDR3 has 17 amino acids. CDR1 and CDR2 from the germline V gene are SGHDN and FVKESK. Unmatched junction bases numbered 15, after V lost 4 bases and J lost 3 bases. The CDR3 DNA reads TGTGCCAGCAGCCCCAATGGTTTAAGGGGGCTGGGCTACGAGCAGTACTTC. Translation gives CASSPNGLRGLGYEQYF.

The chain recombines TRBV9 with TRBJ2-5, with D unresolved. Germline V gene data show CDR1 as SGDLS and CDR2 as YYNGEE. The CDR3 extends over 14 amino acids. The V end was cut by 3 bases, the J end by 1 base, with 10 bases between. The CDR3 is CASSAGDFQETQYF. DNA for the CDR3: TGTGCCAGCAGCGCTGGCGACTTCCAAGAGACCCAGTACTTC.

This clonotype appeared a single time. The V call is TRBV20-1, the J call TRBJ2-1, with D possibly TRBD2 on 5 matching bases. Germline assignment: CDR1 DFQATT and CDR2 SNEGSKA (reference sequence). V lost 0 bases to trimming and J lost 10 bases, with 22 bases between them. The CDR3 runs 16 residues. Written as DNA, the CDR3 is TGCAGTGCTAGAGATCTGCGGGCCCCCCCACTGGAAGAGCAGTTCTTC. This gives the protein CSARDLRAPPLEEQFF.

The V gene is TRBV5-4, the J gene TRBJ1-3, with a tentative D call TRBD1 (5 bases). Between the trimmed V and J ends, which lost 6 bases and 0 bases, there was a span of 16 bases. Germline V CDR1 and CDR2: SGHNT, YYREEE (reference sequence). CDR3 size: 16 residues. The CDR3 nucleotides read TGTGCCAGCAACTCCGGGGCCCCTAGCTCTGGAAACACCATATATTTT. Amino acids: CASNSGAPSSGNTIYF.